The next 10 T cell receptor beta chains were all read from a single sample in a study of cytomegalovirus exposure and HLA in healthy donors. PCR was performed using 60 Vbeta and 13 Jbeta primers. Sequencing was performed with immunoSEQ multiplex PCR; in TCRdb, only in-frame clones are kept and a portion is missing. Of some 240,000 clones detected, around four fifths appear once; the ten largest clones hold less than 4.5%. The source material was PBMCs. These receptors all come from a male donor in good health and CMV-seronegative.

The sample holds a few counts of this clone. This chain connects TRBV10-2 to TRBJ2-2; possibly TRBD1 for D (5 bases). The V end was cut by 10 bases, the J end by 2 bases, with 14 bases between. Per the germline V gene, CDR1 is WSHSY and CDR2 is SAAADI. The CDR3 consists of 14 residues. The CDR3 DNA is TGCGCCACAGGGAAATCGCGCAACACCGGGGAGCTGTTTTTT. Encoded protein: CATGKSRNTGELFF.

This clone has a single count. The chain has TRBV5-1 and TRBJ2-1, with TRBD2 identical over 14 bases. CDR3 length: 17 amino acids. Germline V gene sequence: CDR1 SGHRS, CDR2 YFSETQ. V was clipped by 4 bases and J by 6 bases; unmatched bases: 9. CDR3 in amino acids: CASSPPGLAGVGNEQFF. CDR3 coding DNA: TGCGCCAGCAGCCCGCCGGGACTAGCGGGAGTAGGCAATGAGCAGTTCTTC.

Turning to this clone: The sample has other DNA sequences that encode this CDR3 too. The gene calls are TRBV11-3 and TRBJ2-3, with 10 bases matching TRBD2. V was clipped by 3 bases and J by 1 base; unmatched bases: 1. Germline V gene sequence: CDR1 SGHNT, CDR2 YENEEA. The CDR3 length is 15 residues. The chain's CDR3 is CASSFGLAGTDTQYF. In DNA form, the CDR3 reads TGTGCCAGCAGCTTTGGACTAGCGGGCACAGATACGCAGTATTTT. Based on the CDR3 plus reference TRBV11-3 and TRBJ2-3, the full variable domain is EAGVVQSPRYKIIEKKQPVAFWCNPISGHNTLYWYLQNLGQGPELLIRYENEEAVDDSQLPKDRFSAERLKGVDSTLKIQPAELGDSAVYLCASSFGLAGTDTQYFGPGTRLTVL.

This rearrangement joins TRBV7-2 to TRBJ2-4, with a weak D call TRBD2 (6 bases). There are 17 residues in the CDR3. Deletions cut 3 bases from V and 9 bases from J, with 24 bases between. Germline V lookup: CDR1 SGHTA, CDR2 FQGNSA. DNA of the CDR3: TGTGCCAGCAGCTTGGTCGGTAGCGGTCAACGGGGAGTCATTCAGTACTTC. Protein product: CASSLVGSGQRGVIQYF.

The chain couples TRBV21-1 to TRBJ2-3; no DNA check was done on the table's D call, TRBD2. TRBV21-1 is marked as a pseudogene. The CDR3 length is 18 residues. In nucleotides, the CDR3 is TGTGCCAGCAGCATTAGGACTAGCGGGAGACATATTGCAGATACGCAGTATTTT. Protein sequence: CASSIRTSGRHIADTQYF.

The CDR3 is CASSVEGQGYDEQFF. For the CDR3, the DNA is TGTGCCAGCAGCGTAGAAGGACAGGGGTACGATGAGCAGTTCTTC. This chain joins TRBV9 and TRBJ2-1; 9 bases align to TRBD1. This CDR3 contains 15 residues. Germline CDR1 SGDLS, CDR2 YYNGEE. With 0 bases clipped from V and 8 bases from J, the junction kept 6 bases outside the gene matches.

The rearrangement uses TRBV6-5 and TRBJ1-2; 9 nucleotides agree with TRBD1. Trimming at V came to 9 bases and at J to 4 bases, leaving 6 bases not matched to a gene. Germline assignment: CDR1 MNHEY and CDR2 SVGAGI. This CDR3 region has 13 residues. CDR3 sequence reads: CASRTGAIYGYTF. CDR3 in DNA: TGTGCCAGTCGGACAGGGGCGATCTATGGCTACACCTTC.

The genes are TRBV28 and TRBJ2-3; TRBD1 matches 9 bases. CDR1 is MDHEN and CDR2 is SYDVKM in the germline V gene. This CDR3 is built from 14 residues. With 8 bases clipped from V and 1 base from J, the junction kept 4 bases outside the gene matches. CDR3 bases: TGTGCCAGCCGGGACAGGGCCCGCACAGATACGCAGTATTTT. This sequence encodes CASRDRARTDTQYF. Combining the CDR3 with reference TRBV28 and TRBJ2-3 gives the whole variable domain DVKVTQSSRYLVKRTGEKVFLECVQDMDHENMFWYRQDPGLGLRLIYFSYDVKMKEKGDIPEGYSVSREKKERFSLILESASTNQTSMYLCASRDRARTDTQYFGPGTRLTVL.

CDR3 DNA sequence: TGCGCCAGCACGGGGACTCCCACCTACGAGCAGTACTTC. This gives the protein CASTGTPTYEQYF. The chain couples TRBV23-1 to TRBJ2-5; a weak D match, TRBD2 (6 bases). Gene TRBJ2-7 matches the end of the DNA better, so the J call may be wrong. TRBV23-1 is an ORF, with its function uncertain. The CDR3 consists of 13 residues.

This CDR3 is CAISESTRQPQHF. The CDR3 DNA sequence: TGTGCCATCAGTGAGTCGACTCGTCAGCCCCAGCATTTT. The genes are TRBV10-3 and TRBJ1-5; D not certain. CDR1 is ENHRY and CDR2 is SYGVKD in the germline V gene. Trimming left V 0 bases short and J 6 bases short, with 6 bases between. This CDR3 has 13 residues.